The rows below give T cell receptor beta chains drawn from one sample of a study of blood T cell repertoires in COVID-19. The repertoire was sequenced with immunoSEQ multiplex PCR; TCRdb's copy has only in-frame clones and lacks some. The sample consists of approximately 110,000 clones, approximately 80% of them appearing once. The sequencing input was peripheral blood. The origin of the receptors is a woman between 65 and 79 years old with acute or convalescent COVID-19. Each CDR3 is given with its conserved first and last residue. A D gene is named only where the DNA matches it firmly.

v_gene	d_gene	j_gene	CDR3aa
TRBV3-1/TRBV3-2	TRBD1	TRBJ1-4	CASSQVQTGGNEKLFF
TRBV11-2	.	TRBJ2-5	CASSGSGAQGETQYF
TRBV6-5	.	TRBJ2-7	CASKEVNEQYF
TRBV19	TRBD2	TRBJ2-7	CASSPRTGGRATYEQYF
TRBV6-5	.	TRBJ2-1	CASGTGINEQFF
TRBV7-6	.	TRBJ1-5	CASSLDSAGIQPQHF
TRBV7-8	TRBD1	TRBJ1-5	CASSPTGGNSQPQHF
TRBV5-1	TRBD2	TRBJ2-5	CASSWGLTSGRAEETQYF
TRBV4-1	TRBD1	TRBJ2-5	CASSLTGGETQYF
TRBV5-6	TRBD1	TRBJ2-7	CASSPPGQLRYEQYF
TRBV7-2	TRBD1	TRBJ1-5	CASSFTTGSQQPQHF